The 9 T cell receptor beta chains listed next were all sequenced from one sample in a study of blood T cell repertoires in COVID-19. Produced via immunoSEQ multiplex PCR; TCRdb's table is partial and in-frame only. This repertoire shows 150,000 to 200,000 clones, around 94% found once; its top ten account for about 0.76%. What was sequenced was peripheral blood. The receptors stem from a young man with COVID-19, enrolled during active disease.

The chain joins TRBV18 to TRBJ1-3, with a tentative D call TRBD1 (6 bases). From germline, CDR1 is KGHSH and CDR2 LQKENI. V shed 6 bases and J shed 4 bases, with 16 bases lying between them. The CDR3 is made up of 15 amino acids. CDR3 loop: CASSADGGPGNTIYF. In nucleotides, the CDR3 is TGTGCCAGCTCGGCCGACGGGGGGCCCGGAAACACCATATATTTT.

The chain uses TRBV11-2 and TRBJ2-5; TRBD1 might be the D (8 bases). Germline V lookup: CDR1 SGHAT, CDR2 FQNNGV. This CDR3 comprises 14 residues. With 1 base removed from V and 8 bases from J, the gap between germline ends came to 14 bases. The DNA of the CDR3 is TGTGCCAGCAGCTTAGGGACAGGGAGGGGAACCCAGTACTTC. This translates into CASSLGTGRGTQYF.

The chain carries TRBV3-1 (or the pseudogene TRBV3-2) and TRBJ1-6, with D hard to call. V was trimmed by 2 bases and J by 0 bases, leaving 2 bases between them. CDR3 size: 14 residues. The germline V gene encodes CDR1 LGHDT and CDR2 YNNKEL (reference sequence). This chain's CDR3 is CASSQYSYNSPLHF. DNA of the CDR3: TGTGCCAGCAGCCAATACTCCTATAATTCACCCCTCCACTTT.

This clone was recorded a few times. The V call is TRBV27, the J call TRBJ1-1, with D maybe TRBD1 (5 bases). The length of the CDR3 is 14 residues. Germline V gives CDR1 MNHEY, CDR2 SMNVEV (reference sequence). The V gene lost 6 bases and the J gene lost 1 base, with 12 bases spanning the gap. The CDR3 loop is CASSPLDRNTEAFF. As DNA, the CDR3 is TGTGCCAGCAGCCCCCTAGACAGGAACACTGAAGCTTTCTTT.

The CDR3 DNA follows: TGTGCCAGCAGTTACCAGGGATTGACTGAAGCTTTCTTT. It yields the protein CASSYQGLTEAFF. This rearrangement joins TRBV6-5 to TRBJ1-1; D possibly corresponds to TRBD1 (5 bases). The CDR3 runs to 13 residues. The V gene's germline CDR1 is MNHEY and CDR2 SVGAGI. The V gene lost 2 bases and the J gene lost 5 bases, with 9 bases spanning the gap.

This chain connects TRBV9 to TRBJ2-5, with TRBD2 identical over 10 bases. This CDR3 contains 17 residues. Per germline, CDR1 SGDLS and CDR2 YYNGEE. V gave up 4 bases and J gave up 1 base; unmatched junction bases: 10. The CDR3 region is CASSNPPSGGPQETQYF. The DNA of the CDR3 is TGTGCCAGCAGCAACCCACCTAGCGGGGGACCCCAAGAGACCCAGTACTTC.

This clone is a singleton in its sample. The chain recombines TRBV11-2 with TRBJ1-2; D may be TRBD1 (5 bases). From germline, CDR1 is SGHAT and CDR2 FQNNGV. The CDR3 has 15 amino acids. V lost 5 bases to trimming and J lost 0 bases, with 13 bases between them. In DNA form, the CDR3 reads TGTGCCAGCAGCACCGACAGAGAACCTAACTATGGCTACACCTTC. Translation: CASSTDREPNYGYTF. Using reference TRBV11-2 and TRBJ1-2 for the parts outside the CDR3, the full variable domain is EAGVAQSPRYKIIEKRQSVAFWCNPISGHATLYWYQQILGQGPKLLIQFQNNGVVDDSQLPKDRFSAERLKGVDSTLKIQPAKLEDSAVYLCASSTDREPNYGYTFGSGTRLTVV.

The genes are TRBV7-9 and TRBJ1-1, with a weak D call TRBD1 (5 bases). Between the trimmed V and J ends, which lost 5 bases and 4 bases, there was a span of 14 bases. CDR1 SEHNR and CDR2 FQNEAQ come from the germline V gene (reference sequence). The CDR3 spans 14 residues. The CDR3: CASSPVRGSTEAFF. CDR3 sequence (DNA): TGTGCCAGCAGCCCTGTGCGGGGGAGCACTGAAGCTTTCTTT.

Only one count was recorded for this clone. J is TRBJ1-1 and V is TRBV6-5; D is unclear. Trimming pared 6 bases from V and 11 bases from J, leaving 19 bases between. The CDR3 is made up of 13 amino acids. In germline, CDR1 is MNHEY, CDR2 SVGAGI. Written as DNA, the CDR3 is TGTGCCAGCAGATCTTCGGGGTCGCTAAGGGCTTTCTTT. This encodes CASRSSGSLRAFF.